One and the same sample provided the 15 T cell receptor beta chains below, sequenced in a study of tumor-infiltrating lymphocytes in primary liver carcinoma. Alongside blood RNA obtained from unsorted whole blood, germline DNA was also extracted. Using a constant-region primer together with ProtoScript II reverse transcriptase, TCR beta cDNA was made from roughly 540 ng of total RNA. Library construction for TCR beta comprised three nested multiplex PCR rounds performed with slightly modified ARM-PCR. The first two PCR rounds used TRBV1-TRBV30 forward primers with a C-beta reverse primer, approximately 11 cycles each. MiXCR was run by TCRdb on the multiplex PCR reads, yielding one entry per CDR3 protein. This sample carries approximately 340,000 distinct CDR3 sequences, less than 75% of them seen once, and the ten largest clones take 6.5%. The sequenced material came from peripheral blood. Receptors originate from a man aged 40-50 years with primary liver carcinoma and hepatitis B virus infection.

As to this clonotype: The missing conserved phenylalanine or tryptophan at the end of this CDR3 makes a read error likely. The chain uses TRBV4-1 and TRBJ2-1; tentatively, D is TRBD2 (6 bases). The CDR3 length is 17 residues. Germline CDR1 reads MGHRA; CDR2 reads YSYEKL. CDR3 coding DNA: TGCGCCAGCAGACCAACCCTCCGGGACTCCTCCTACAATGAACAGTTCTCC. Translation: CASRPTLRDSSYNEQFS.

This chain joins TRBV28 and TRBJ1-5, with D possibly TRBD1 on 5 matching bases. V was pared by 6 bases and J by 7 bases, with 16 bases between. Germline values: CDR1 MDHEN, CDR2 SYDVKM. This CDR3 spans 14 amino acids. This CDR3 reads CASSQGHGTQPQHF. The CDR3 DNA follows: TGTGCCAGCAGCCAAGGACATGGGACGCAGCCCCAGCATTTT.

The chain carries TRBV11-2 and TRBJ2-3; D is uncertain. The CDR3 length is 14 residues. Germline loops: CDR1 SGHAT, CDR2 FQNNGV. Deletions cut 9 bases from V and 0 bases from J, with 13 bases between. CDR3 in DNA: TGTGCCAGTAGTGGCCTCACTAGCACAGATACGCAGTATTTT. It translates to CASSGLTSTDTQYF.

A note on this clonotype: A read error may produce the germline difference seen at one junction end. In nucleotides, the CDR3 is TGCAGCGTTGTGCTTAGCGGGAGTGTGAATGAGCAATTCTTC. It is translated as CSVVLSGSVNEQFF. The J gene is TRBJ2-1, the V gene TRBV29-1, with 9 bases fitting TRBD2. Germline loops: CDR1 SQVTM, CDR2 ANQGSEA. The CDR3 has 14 amino acids.

The V gene is TRBV30, the J gene TRBJ2-5; TRBD2 is a possible D gene (7 bases). Germline lookup yields CDR1 GTSNPN and CDR2 SVGIG (reference sequence). V was clipped by 8 bases and J by 4 bases, with 14 bases between them. This CDR3 comprises 12 residues. CDR3 DNA: TGTGCCAAGGGGGGGGCGTCAGAGACCCAGTACTTC. Translation gives CAKGGASETQYF.

This clonotype was detected a few times. This chain joins TRBV28 and TRBJ2-5, with D perhaps TRBD2 (6 bases). The CDR3 has 12 residues. Germline values: CDR1 MDHEN, CDR2 SYDVKM. Trimming took 10 bases from V and 4 from J, leaving 13 bases between them. The DNA of the CDR3 is TGTGCCATTGGGGGGTCCCCAGAGACCCAGTACTTC. Amino acids: CAIGGSPETQYF.

This clonotype was detected once. One base away lies a much larger clone, so this may be a sequencing read error. This chain joins TRBV29-1 and TRBJ1-4, with D unclear. This CDR3 is built from 13 residues. Trimming pared 8 bases from V and 2 bases from J, leaving 12 bases between. Germline-derived CDR1 and CDR2 are SQVTM and ANQGSEA. The CDR3 DNA is TGCAGCATTGGGCTCCTCACTAATGAAAAACTGTTTTTT. Residues: CSIGLLTNEKLFF.

This clonotype came up once. A much larger clone sits a single nucleotide away, making a read error possible. The chain is built from TRBV10-2 and TRBJ2-3; TRBD1 aligns across 10 bases. CDR3 length: 15 residues. Per the germline V gene, CDR1 is WSHSY and CDR2 is SAAADI. J lost 2 bases, V lost 10 bases, and 9 bases had no gene match. CDR3 sequence: CANRKGQGNTDTQYF. The CDR3 coding sequence is TGCGCCAACAGGAAGGGACAGGGGAACACAGATACGCAGTATTTT.

To note about this clonotype: Mismatch with germline at one junction end may stem from a read error. The V call is TRBV11-3, the J call TRBJ1-1, with 10 bases that match TRBD1. The CDR3 runs to 14 residues. The V gene's germline CDR1 is SGHNT and CDR2 YENEEA. The chain's CDR3 is CASSTGQGDPEAFF. The CDR3 DNA follows: TGCGCCAGCAGCACTGGACAGGGGGACCCTGAAGCTTTCTTT.

Details on this clonotype: At one end, the junction sequence differs from germline, possibly due to a read error. V and J are TRBV11-1 and TRBJ2-1; D is possibly TRBD1 or TRBD2 (5 bases each). Looked up from germline, CDR1 is SGHAT and CDR2 is FQDESV (reference sequence). The CDR3 has 12 residues. The CDR3 DNA reads TGTGCCTGCAGCTTAGATGGGGGTGAGCAGCTCTTC. Protein product: CACSLDGGEQLF.

The sample holds a few counts of this clonotype. This may be a read error, as it is one base from a much larger clone. The rearrangement uses TRBV6-2 or TRBV6-3 and TRBJ2-5; 9 bases are shared with TRBD1. Losses at the gene ends were 6 bases for V and 4 bases for J; bases not matched to a gene: 9. CDR1 is MNHEY and CDR2 is SVGEGT in the germline V gene. This CDR3 comprises 15 residues. The CDR3 sequence is CASRLRTGARETQYF. DNA for the CDR3: TGTGCCAGCAGACTTCGGACAGGGGCCAGAGAGACCCAGTACTTC.

The gene calls are TRBV10-3 and TRBJ2-7; a weak D match, TRBD2 (6 bases). CDR1 is ENHRY, CDR2 SYGVKD, per germline. Trimming left V 10 bases short and J 6 bases short, with 22 bases between. This CDR3 has 14 amino acids. DNA for the CDR3: TGTGCCACCCAGGTCGGACTACTTTCGGGCGAGCAGTACTTC. As protein: CATQVGLLSGEQYF.

Note on this clonotype: A much larger clone lies one base from this, so it may be a read error. The chain employs TRBV7-8 and TRBJ2-5; the match to TRBD2 covers 9 bases. The germline gives CDR1 SGHVS, CDR2 FQNEAQ. The CDR3 contains 15 residues. The chain's CDR3 is CASSPRLAAQGTQYF. The CDR3 DNA is TGTGCCAGCAGCCCCCGACTAGCGGCACAAGGGACCCAGTACTTC.

This chain connects TRBV5-6 to TRBJ2-7; unclear D gene. Germline assignment: CDR1 SGHDT and CDR2 YYEEEE. V shed 0 bases and J shed 6 bases, with 10 bases lying between them. The CDR3 is 13 amino acids. The CDR3 coding sequence is TGTGCCAGCAGCTTGGCGGGCGTGGCCGAGCAGTACTTC. It specifies CASSLAGVAEQYF.

On this clonotype: The junction and the germline gene differ at one end; a read error may be behind it. J is TRBJ2-3 and V is TRBV11-2, with D possibly being TRBD1 (6 bases). Germline V CDR1 and CDR2: SGHAT, FQNNGV. This CDR3 has 14 amino acids. The CDR3 loop is CACSSAGAIDTQYF. CDR3 bases: TGTGCCTGCAGCTCGGCAGGGGCTATAGATACGCAGTATTTT.